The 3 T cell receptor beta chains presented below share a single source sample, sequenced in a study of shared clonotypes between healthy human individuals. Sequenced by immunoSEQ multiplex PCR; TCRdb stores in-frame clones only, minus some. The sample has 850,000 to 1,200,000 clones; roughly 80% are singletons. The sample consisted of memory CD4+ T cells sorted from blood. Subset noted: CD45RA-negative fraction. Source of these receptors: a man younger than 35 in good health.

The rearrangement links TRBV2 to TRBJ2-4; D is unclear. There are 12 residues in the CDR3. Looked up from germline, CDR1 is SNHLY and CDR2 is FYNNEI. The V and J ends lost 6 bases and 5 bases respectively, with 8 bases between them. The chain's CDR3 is CASSRQENIQYF. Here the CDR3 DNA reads TGTGCCAGCAGCCGCCAGGAAAACATTCAGTACTTC.

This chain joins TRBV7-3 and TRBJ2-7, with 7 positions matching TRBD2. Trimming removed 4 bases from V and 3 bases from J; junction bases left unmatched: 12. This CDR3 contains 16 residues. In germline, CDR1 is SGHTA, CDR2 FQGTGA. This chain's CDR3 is CASSSQRGREDYEQYF. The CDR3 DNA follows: TGTGCCAGCAGCTCCCAGCGGGGCAGAGAGGACTACGAGCAGTACTTC.

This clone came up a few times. This CDR3 reads CASSAQGAGETQYF. The CDR3 coding sequence is TGTGCCAGCAGTGCCCAGGGGGCCGGGGAGACCCAGTACTTC. This chain links TRBV6-1 with TRBJ2-5; 8 positions match TRBD1. V trimming: 4 bases; J trimming: 5 bases; junction bases outside the gene matches: 6. The CDR3 loop spans 14 amino acids. Germline V gene data show CDR1 as MNHNS and CDR2 as SASEGT.